Listed here are 2 T cell receptor beta chains from one sample, sequenced in a study of CD8+ T cells in alopecia areata. RNA was extracted and reverse transcribed into cDNA as the sequencing template. Using immunoSEQ multiplex PCR, the repertoire was profiled, and TCRdb retains in-frame clones only, with some absent. The sample lists under 200,000 clones; roughly two thirds were seen once. The sample's treatment: oral pan-JAK inhibitor, 5-10 mg twice daily. Sequences were derived from CD4+ T cells sorted from blood, sampled at week 4, from a patient treated with tofacitinib. All receptors derive from a human donor with alopecia areata.

The chain joins TRBV9 to TRBJ2-5; 7 bases fit TRBD1. V gave up 0 bases and J gave up 5 bases; unmatched junction bases: 7. This CDR3 is built from 15 residues. The germline gives CDR1 SGDLS, CDR2 YYNGEE. This CDR3 reads CASSVELQGLETQYF. Here the CDR3 DNA reads TGTGCCAGCAGCGTAGAATTACAGGGGCTGGAGACCCAGTACTTC.

This clone was found once. For the CDR3, the DNA is TGTGCCAGCAGGCAGGAATCAGATACGCAGTATTTT. Its protein is CASRQESDTQYF. V usage is TRBV2 and J usage is TRBJ2-3, with D unclear. Germline V lookup: CDR1 SNHLY, CDR2 FYNNEI. CDR3 length: 12 amino acids. Trimming pared 6 bases from V and 4 bases from J, leaving 8 bases between. The full variable domain, its missing parts supplied by reference TRBV2 and TRBJ2-3, is EPEVTQTPSHQVTQMGQEVILRCVPISNHLYFYWYRQILGQKVEFLVSFYNNEISEKSEIFDDQFSVERPDGSNFTLKIRSTKLEDSAMYFCASRQESDTQYFGPGTRLTVL.